Below, 22 T cell receptor beta chains from the same sample are listed, as sequenced in a study of blood T cell repertoires in COVID-19. Repertoires were generated with immunoSEQ multiplex PCR, while TCRdb's copy carries only in-frame clones and drops some. The data contain about 180,000 clones, roughly 89% of them singletons. Input material: PBMCs or T cells enriched from blood (not recorded which). Receptor source: a woman in her thirties or forties with acute COVID-19.

J is TRBJ1-2 and V is TRBV2; no clear D. Trimming shortened V by 7 bases and J by 4 bases, and 10 bases separated the two germline ends. CDR3 length: 12 residues. Germline V gives CDR1 SNHLY, CDR2 FYNNEI. The CDR3 here is CASIREAYGYTF. In DNA, the CDR3 is TGTGCCAGCATCCGGGAGGCCTATGGCTACACCTTC.

This rearrangement joins TRBV6-2 or TRBV6-3 to TRBJ2-1; D may be TRBD1 (5 bases). The ends were cut back, 6 bases at V and 3 bases at J, with 15 bases in the middle. Germline CDR1 is MNHEY and CDR2 is SVGEGT. The length of the CDR3 is 15 residues. CDR3 sequence (DNA): TGTGCCAGCAGCCCTCAGGGAATGGTCTACAATGAGCAGTTCTTC. The encoded protein is CASSPQGMVYNEQFF.

Here the CDR3 reads CASSRVPREEQYF. CDR3 sequence (DNA): TGTGCCAGTAGTAGGGTACCCCGGGAGGAGCAGTACTTC. The V and J genes are TRBV19 and TRBJ2-7; D is perhaps TRBD2 (6 bases). V gave up 4 bases and J gave up 7 bases, with 14 bases separating them. This CDR3 spans 13 amino acids. The germline gives CDR1 LNHDA, CDR2 SQIVND (reference sequence).

The chain recombines TRBV7-8 with TRBJ2-3; perhaps TRBD2 as D (5 bases). Germline V gene sequence: CDR1 SGHVS, CDR2 FQNEAQ. Trimming removed 6 bases at V and 3 bases at J, with 16 bases between. The CDR3 length is 15 residues. CDR3 nucleotides: TGTGCCAGCAGACCCCCGGGATACAGTACAGATACGCAGTATTTT. Translated, it gives CASRPPGYSTDTQYF.

The chain couples TRBV14 to TRBJ2-1, with 13 bases identical to TRBD2. Germline lookup yields CDR1 SGHDN and CDR2 FVKESK. V shed 1 base, J shed 4 bases, and the junction held 7 bases outside the gene matches. The CDR3 runs 18 residues. The CDR3 DNA follows: TGTGCCAGCAGCCAAGGGGAGCCGGGACTAGCGGGGTACAATGAGCAGTTCTTC. The encoded protein is CASSQGEPGLAGYNEQFF.

V usage is TRBV2 and J usage is TRBJ1-2, with 8 nucleotides matching TRBD1. Germline V gene data show CDR1 as SNHLY and CDR2 as FYNNEI. V was pared by 6 bases and J by 4 bases, with 4 bases of the junction left unmatched. CDR3 size: 13 residues. The CDR3 sequence is CASRATGVYGYTF. The CDR3 DNA follows: TGTGCCAGCAGAGCGACAGGGGTCTATGGCTACACCTTC. The full variable domain, with the rest looked up from reference TRBV2 and TRBJ1-2, is EPEVTQTPSHQVTQMGQEVILRCVPISNHLYFYWYRQILGQKVEFLVSFYNNEISEKSEIFDDQFSVERPDGSNFTLKIRSTKLEDSAMYFCASRATGVYGYTFGSGTRLTVV.

The CDR3 DNA follows: TGTGCCAGCAGTGGGGACAGGCACAACACTGAAGCTTTCTTT. This gives the protein CASSGDRHNTEAFF. The rearrangement links TRBV3-1 (or the pseudogene TRBV3-2) to TRBJ1-1; 8 positions agree with TRBD1. The V and J ends lost 6 bases and 2 bases, in that order; junction bases with no gene match: 5. This CDR3 comprises 14 residues. CDR1 and CDR2 (germline): LGHDT, YNNKEL (reference sequence).

The chain links TRBV2 to TRBJ2-3, with TRBD1 as a possible D gene (5 bases). Germline lookup yields CDR1 SNHLY and CDR2 FYNNEI. V lost 6 bases and J 3 bases, leaving 10 bases between the germline ends. This CDR3 has 13 amino acids. The chain's CDR3 is CASRAGITDTQYF. DNA for the CDR3: TGTGCCAGCAGAGCAGGGATTACAGATACGCAGTATTTT.

The chain has TRBV28 and TRBJ1-1; D is uncertain. Trimming shortened V by 10 bases and J by 0 bases, and 18 bases separated the two germline ends. Looked up from germline, CDR1 is MDHEN and CDR2 is SYDVKM. The length of the CDR3 is 15 residues. CDR3 protein: CATGGRTTMNTEAFF. CDR3 bases: TGTGCCACCGGAGGACGGACGACCATGAACACTGAAGCTTTCTTT.

V is TRBV7-9 and J is TRBJ2-3; TRBD2 aligns across 9 bases. The germline V gene has CDR1 SEHNR and CDR2 FQNEAQ (reference sequence). The CDR3 has 16 residues. Trimming took 3 bases from V and 2 from J; bases not matched to a gene: 6. The CDR3 coding sequence is TGTGCCAGCAGCTTGTTAGCGGGGGTGGTCACAGATACGCAGTATTTT. Its translation: CASSLLAGVVTDTQYF.

This chain joins TRBV6-5 and TRBJ1-1; 8 nucleotides line up with TRBD1. J lost 6 bases, V lost 6 bases, and 6 bases had no gene match. The CDR3 loop spans 13 amino acids. CDR1 and CDR2 (germline): MNHEY, SVGAGI. The DNA for the CDR3 is TGTGCCAGCAGGGGACAGGTGGGACCTGAAGCTTTCTTT. Translated, it gives CASRGQVGPEAFF.

The chain joins TRBV29-1 to TRBJ1-4; 7 nucleotides match TRBD1. The CDR3 length is 13 residues. The junction had 5 bases not matched to a gene; V was cut back by 3 bases and J by 7 bases. In germline, CDR1 is SQVTM, CDR2 ANQGSEA. CDR3 region: CSVEEQGSEKLFF. The CDR3 nucleotides read TGCAGCGTTGAGGAACAGGGGAGTGAAAAACTGTTTTTT. The full variable domain, with the rest looked up from reference TRBV29-1 and TRBJ1-4, is SAVISQKPSRDICQRGTSLTIQCQVDSQVTMMFWYRQQPGQSLTLIATANQGSEATYESGFVIDKFPISRPNLTFSTLTVSNMSPEDSSIYLCSVEEQGSEKLFFGSGTQLSVL.

The rearrangement uses TRBV2 and TRBJ1-4; 7 positions agree with TRBD1. V shed 7 bases, J shed 6 bases, and the junction held 5 bases outside the gene matches. Per the germline V gene, CDR1 is SNHLY and CDR2 is FYNNEI. The CDR3 length is 13 residues. CDR3 bases: TGTGCCAGCACCCGGGACAGATATGAAAAACTGTTTTTT. Amino acid sequence: CASTRDRYEKLFF.

This clone has a single count. V usage is TRBV9 and J usage is TRBJ2-1, with 10 positions matching TRBD1. Germline lookup yields CDR1 SGDLS and CDR2 YYNGEE. This CDR3 has 16 amino acids. V lost 3 bases and J lost 5; bases outside the gene matches: 8. Here the CDR3 DNA reads TGTGCCAGCAGCGCCTCCGGGACAGGGGTCCACAATGAGCAGTTCTTC. Its protein product is CASSASGTGVHNEQFF. Full variable domain (rest looked up from reference TRBV9 and TRBJ2-1): DSGVTQTPKHLITATGQRVTLRCSPRSGDLSVYWYQQSLDQGLQFLIQYYNGEERAKGNILERFSAQQFPDLHSELNLSSLELGDSALYFCASSASGTGVHNEQFFGPGTRLTVL.

The V call is TRBV7-9, the J call TRBJ2-7; perhaps TRBD2 as D (6 bases). Trimming cost V 4 bases and J 5 bases, with 18 bases left between them. The CDR3 loop spans 15 amino acids. Germline V lookup: CDR1 SEHNR, CDR2 FQNEAQ (reference sequence). The CDR3 DNA reads as TGTGCCAGCAGCTCCCAAATAGGACTAAGACACGAGCAGTACTTC. Translated: CASSSQIGLRHEQYF.

The gene calls are TRBV9 and TRBJ2-1; D remains unclear. The CDR3 runs to 12 residues. Germline V lookup: CDR1 SGDLS, CDR2 YYNGEE. V was shortened by 4 bases and J by 10 bases, with 12 bases between the two germline ends. CDR3 loop: CASSPAPGEQFF. CDR3 nucleotides: TGTGCCAGCAGCCCCGCCCCCGGGGAGCAGTTCTTC.

This chain links TRBV5-5 with TRBJ2-2; 9 bases are shared with TRBD2. V lost 0 bases and J lost 5; bases outside the gene matches: 14. The germline gives CDR1 SGHKS, CDR2 YYEKEE (reference sequence). The CDR3 has 19 amino acids. The CDR3 spells CASSLGQRLGLAETGELFF. The CDR3 bases are TGTGCCAGCAGCTTGGGACAGCGACTGGGACTAGCAGAGACCGGGGAGCTGTTTTTT.

CDR3 residues: CASSQRGQESTDTQYF. CDR3 DNA sequence: TGTGCCAGCAGCCAAAGAGGACAGGAGAGCACAGATACGCAGTATTTT. This chain links TRBV4-2 with TRBJ2-3; TRBD1 aligns across 7 bases. The CDR3 sequence is 16 residues long. Germline V gene lookup returns CDR1 LGHNA and CDR2 YNFKEQ. With V trimmed by 2 bases and J by 0 bases, 5 bases remained unmatched.

The gene calls are TRBV7-2 and TRBJ2-2; TRBD1 matches 10 bases. CDR3 length: 16 residues. CDR1 is SGHTA, CDR2 FQGNSA, per germline. Germline trimming cut 2 bases from V and 7 bases from J; bases unmatched to any gene: 7. This chain's CDR3 is CASSLTGTGVSGELFF. The CDR3 coding sequence is TGTGCCAGCAGCTTAACCGGGACAGGGGTGAGCGGGGAGCTGTTTTTT.

This CDR3 is CASRGQGAKNEQFF. CDR3 DNA: TGTGCCAGCAGGGGACAGGGGGCCAAGAATGAGCAGTTCTTC. This chain joins TRBV28 and TRBJ2-1; 12 positions match TRBD1. V was pared by 6 bases and J by 7 bases, with 4 bases of the junction left unmatched. CDR1 MDHEN and CDR2 SYDVKM come from the germline V gene. The CDR3 totals 14 residues.

The V and J genes are TRBV3-1 (or the pseudogene TRBV3-2) and TRBJ2-3; 10 bases align to TRBD2. Trimming removed 4 bases from V and 5 bases from J; junction bases left unmatched: 6. Germline lookup yields CDR1 LGHDT and CDR2 YNNKEL (reference sequence). The CDR3 length is 15 residues. The CDR3 DNA reads TGTGCCAGCAGCCCCAGGACTAGCGGAGGAGATACGCAGTATTTT. Protein sequence: CASSPRTSGGDTQYF.

J is TRBJ2-3 and V is TRBV6-4, with 12 bases lining up with TRBD1. Per the germline V gene, CDR1 is MRHNA and CDR2 is SNTAGT. The CDR3 loop spans 18 amino acids. The trim removed 2 bases at V and 4 bases at J, leaving 10 bases unmatched. The CDR3 loop is CASSDPDSGQGASDTQYF. CDR3 nucleotides: TGTGCCAGCAGTGACCCAGATTCGGGACAGGGGGCCTCAGATACGCAGTATTTT.